This T cell receptor beta chain stems from a study of shared clonotypes between healthy human individuals (dated by TCRdb to the early 2020s). For the study in its entirety: The cohort included three men and a couple of women between 18 and 49 years of age. Per donor, three plates each were used for CD4 naive and CD4 memory, two for CD8 naive, and one for CD8 memory. Blood TCR repertoires of several healthy adults were deeply sequenced to estimate repertoire size and the extent of clonotype sharing between individuals. Different laboratories and diverse techniques were used to prepare libraries and sequence TCR repertoires, to increase sequencing depth and limit assay-specific biases. Between about 0.85 and 9.5 billion PBMCs per donor were obtained by leukapheresis. Results the study describes overall, beyond this receptor: Incomplete sequencing was indicated by rarefaction of sorted-subset datasets, despite the large sequencing depth. The small number of donors limited the genetic and exposure-history diversity represented. About 5% of naive CD4, 3.5% of naive CD8, approximately 2% of memory CD4, and around 0.4% of memory CD8 clonotypes were shared across a few donors. Based on pairwise subsampling, the degree of clonotype sharing among donors was expected to be affected by sequencing depth. Naive subsets generally had larger estimated clonotype richness than memory subsets. Higher generation probabilities were observed for clonotypes shared by all four sorted-subset donors than for non-shared clonotypes. Sampling was limited to blood, and TCR repertoires in tissue likely differ from TCR repertoires in blood.

Healthy HIV-negative adults with no recently reported acute infections or vaccinations were included as donors. Every donor was a Caucasian adult residing in Nashville, Tennessee, USA. CD8 memory samples combined magnetically selected CD45RO+ cells with CCR7-negative CD45RA+ effector memory (TemRA) cells. Blood was obtained by leukapheresis, after which PBMCs were separated by Ficoll-Histopaque density gradient centrifugation and cryopreserved in liquid nitrogen vapor phase. Analytical flow cytometry was used to check the purity and quantity of each magnetically sorted T cell population. From each sorted fraction, genomic DNA was isolated and quantified by UV absorbance on a Nanodrop 2000c. The CDR3 runs 16 residues from the cysteine to the phenylalanine. This entry keeps only the CDR3 DNA: 48 bases, framed from base 1. Trimming leaves V shorter by 3 bases and J shorter by 5 bases, with the junction holding 4 bases beyond the gene matches. From a lookup of the germline V gene (reference sequence), CDR1 and CDR2 are LNHDA and SQIVND.

On this clone itself: Its antigen remains undetermined. Per-base qualities were not stored, and no clone one base away is much larger.

Using the deep immunoSEQ assay, TCR CDR3 regions were amplified from genomic DNA by multiplex PCR. Extracted genomic DNA from each cell subset was spread evenly across all wells of several immunoSEQ 96-well plates, with each plate serving as a replicate. Each replicate PCR for sorted subsets received 200 ng genomic DNA, equal to 28,000 or so T cell genomes. Purified libraries were measured with a Qubit 3.0 fluorometer, size-checked on a Bioanalyzer 2100, and measured again with the KAPA Library Quantification kit. A separate single-read 150-cycle Illumina NextSeq 550 flow cell was used to sequence each immunoSEQ 96-well plate. The original methods were these. Because only junctional sequences without quality scores were contained in the immunoSEQ output, filtering matching that applied to full-length reads could not be performed. Sequences were annotated with PyIR, a Python wrapper for IgBLAST v1.9, and V/J genes and CDR3 were assigned using IMGT germline references. Reads were removed for weak V/J assignments (E-value above 1e-6), missing CDR3, stop codons, out-of-frame junctions, or ambiguous translated residues. A V3J clonotype was defined by an identical inferred V gene, J gene, and CDR3 amino acid sequence. Percentage overlap between repertoires was computed as shared unique clonotypes divided by the size of the smaller repertoire. Repertoire richness was assessed with RTK rarefaction, the Chao1 estimator, and Recon v2.1 estimates of unobserved clonotypes. Generation probabilities were computed with OLGA for all TCRbeta clonotypes obtained by the gDNA method from several donors. TCRdb obtained this table from immuneACCESS and retained in-frame rearrangements with V and J assigned. These tables miss some clones; where compared with another copy, unresolved V genes account for less than half of the shortfall, and the remainder is unexplained. That table gives V, J and clone size, and the DNA gave D and trimming. Within this sample are some 79,000 clones, with 60% to 65% of them counted one time only. The ten largest account for about 51% of the sample.

Sequencing was performed on memory CD8+ T cells sorted from blood. This sample's cell subset or site label indicates: CD45RO+ cells pooled with CCR7-negative TemRA cells. The chain is assembled from TRBV19 and TRBJ2-1; 13 junctional bases match TRBD2. The sequence derives from a man between 25 and 39 years old in good health. CDR3 sequence: CASSILLAGGDNEQFF. The nucleotides read TGTGCCAGTAGTATCCTACTAGCGGGGGGGGACAATGAGCAGTTCTTC.